What follows describes a single TCR beta chain. The sample comes from a study of technical replicates of blood from a few donors. Produced via immunoSEQ multiplex PCR; TCRdb's table is partial and in-frame only. The sample includes 75,000 to 95,000 clones, around 96% seen only once; the top ten take 0.25% to 0.3%. Germline loops: CDR1 MNHEY, CDR2 SMNVEV (reference sequence). The CDR3 is 18 amino acids. After removal of 3 bases from V and 4 bases from J, the junction contained 11 bases not matched to a gene. What was sequenced was T cells isolated from PBMCs. This sequence was found in a human donor in good health. The rearrangement links TRBV27 to TRBJ2-1, with 11 bases matching TRBD2. The CDR3 loop is CASSLSSGRALGYNEQFF. The DNA of the CDR3 is TGTGCCAGCAGTTTGAGTAGCGGGAGGGCCTTAGGGTACAATGAGCAGTTCTTC.